This T cell receptor (beta chain) was recorded in a study of patients and donors after allogeneic stem cell transplantation. V lost 2 bases, J lost 4 bases, and 8 bases lay in between. Germline CDR1 MNHEY, CDR2 SMNVEV (reference sequence). The CDR3 is 13 amino acids. TCRdb re-derived calls from the RT-PCR reads in MiXCR, one entry per CDR3 protein. The table records about 24,000 distinct CDR3 sequences, 40% to 45% of them present only once. This clonotype was seen only a few times. The sequencing sample was made of blood, either unsorted or a sorted T cell fraction (not recorded which). The receptor's source is a human donor who was either an allogeneic HSCT recipient or a stem cell or donor lymphocyte infusion donor (not recorded which). It is not recorded whose cells these are; they may come from a transplant donor. The V gene is TRBV27, the J gene TRBJ1-1; TRBD1 is a possible D gene (5 bases). CDR3 DNA: TGTGCCAGCAGTTTAAAAAGGGGCACTGAAGCTTTCTTT. Translated: CASSLKRGTEAFF.